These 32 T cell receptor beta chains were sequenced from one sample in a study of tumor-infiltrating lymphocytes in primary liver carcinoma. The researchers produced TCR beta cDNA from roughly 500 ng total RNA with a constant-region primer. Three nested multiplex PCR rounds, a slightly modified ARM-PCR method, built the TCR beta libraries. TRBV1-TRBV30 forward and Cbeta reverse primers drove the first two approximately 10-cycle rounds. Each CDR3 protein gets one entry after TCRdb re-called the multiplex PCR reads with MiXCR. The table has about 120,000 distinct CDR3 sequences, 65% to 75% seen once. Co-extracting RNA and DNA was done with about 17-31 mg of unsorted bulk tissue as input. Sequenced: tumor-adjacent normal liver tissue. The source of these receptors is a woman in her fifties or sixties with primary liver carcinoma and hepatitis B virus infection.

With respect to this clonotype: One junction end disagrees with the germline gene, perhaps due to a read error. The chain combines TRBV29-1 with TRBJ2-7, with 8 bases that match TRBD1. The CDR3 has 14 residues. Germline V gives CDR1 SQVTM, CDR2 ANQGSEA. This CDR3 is CGVDSTGDPYEQYF. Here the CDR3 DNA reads TGCGGCGTTGACTCGACAGGGGATCCCTACGAGCAGTACTTC.

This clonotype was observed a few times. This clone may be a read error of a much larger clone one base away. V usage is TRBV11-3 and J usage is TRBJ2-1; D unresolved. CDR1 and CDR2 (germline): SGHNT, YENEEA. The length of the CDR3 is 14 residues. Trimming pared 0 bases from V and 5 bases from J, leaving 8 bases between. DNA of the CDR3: TGTGCCAGCAGCTTAGACGTCTCGAACAATGAGCAGTTCTTC. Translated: CASSLDVSNNEQFF.

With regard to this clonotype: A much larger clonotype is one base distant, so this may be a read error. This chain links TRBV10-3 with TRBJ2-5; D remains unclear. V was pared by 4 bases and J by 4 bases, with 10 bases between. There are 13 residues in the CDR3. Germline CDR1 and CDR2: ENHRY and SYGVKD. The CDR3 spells CAISGDAGETQYF. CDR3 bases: TGTGCCATCAGTGGAGACGCCGGAGAGACCCAGTACTTC.

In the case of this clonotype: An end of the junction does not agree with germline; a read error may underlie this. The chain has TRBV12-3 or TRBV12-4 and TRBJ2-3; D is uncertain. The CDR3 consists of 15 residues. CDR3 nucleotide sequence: TGTGCCACCAACACTCTAGTGGAGTCATCAGATACACAGTATTTT. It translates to CATNTLVESSDTQYF.

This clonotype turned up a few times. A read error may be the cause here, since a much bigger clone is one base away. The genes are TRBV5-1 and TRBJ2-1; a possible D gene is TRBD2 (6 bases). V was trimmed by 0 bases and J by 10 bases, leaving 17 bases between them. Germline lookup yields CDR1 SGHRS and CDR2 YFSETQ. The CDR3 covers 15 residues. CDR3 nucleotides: TGCGCCAGCAGCTTGGCGGTAACGGGAGAGGCAGAGCAGTTCTTC. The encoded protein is CASSLAVTGEAEQFF.

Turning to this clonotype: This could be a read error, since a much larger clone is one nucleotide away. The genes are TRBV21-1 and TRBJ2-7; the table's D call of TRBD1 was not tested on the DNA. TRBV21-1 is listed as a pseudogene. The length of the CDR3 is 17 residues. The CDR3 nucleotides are TGTGCCAGCAGCTTATTTTTGAGACAGACGAGCTCCTACGAGCAGTACTTC. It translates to CASSLFLRQTSSYEQYF.

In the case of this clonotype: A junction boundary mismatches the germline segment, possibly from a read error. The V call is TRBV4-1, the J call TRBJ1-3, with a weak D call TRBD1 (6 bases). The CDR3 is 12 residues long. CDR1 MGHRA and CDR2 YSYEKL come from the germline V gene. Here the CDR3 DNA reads TGCGCCAGCAGCCAGGGGGCAAACACCGTATATTTT. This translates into CASSQGANTVYF.

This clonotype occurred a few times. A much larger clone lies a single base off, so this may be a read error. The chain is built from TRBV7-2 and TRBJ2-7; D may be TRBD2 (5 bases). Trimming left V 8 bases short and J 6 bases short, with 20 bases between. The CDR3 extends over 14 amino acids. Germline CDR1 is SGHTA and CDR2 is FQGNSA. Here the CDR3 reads CASGWDVLGGEQYF. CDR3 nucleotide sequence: TGTGCCAGCGGCTGGGATGTACTTGGAGGCGAGCAGTACTTC.

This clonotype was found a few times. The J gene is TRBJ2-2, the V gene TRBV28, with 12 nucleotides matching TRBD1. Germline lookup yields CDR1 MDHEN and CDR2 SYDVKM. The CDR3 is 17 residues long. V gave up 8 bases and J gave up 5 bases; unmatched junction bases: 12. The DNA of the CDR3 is TGTGCCAGCTATTTTCTCGCGGGACAGGGGGCGACCGGGGAGCTGTTTTTT. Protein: CASYFLAGQGATGELFF.

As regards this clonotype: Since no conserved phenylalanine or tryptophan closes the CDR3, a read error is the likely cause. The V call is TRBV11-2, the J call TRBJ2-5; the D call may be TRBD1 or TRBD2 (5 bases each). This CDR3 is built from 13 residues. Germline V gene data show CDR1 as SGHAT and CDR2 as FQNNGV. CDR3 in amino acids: CAGSFGTRETQYL. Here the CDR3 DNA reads TGTGCCGGCAGCTTCGGGACGCGGGAGACCCAGTACCTC.

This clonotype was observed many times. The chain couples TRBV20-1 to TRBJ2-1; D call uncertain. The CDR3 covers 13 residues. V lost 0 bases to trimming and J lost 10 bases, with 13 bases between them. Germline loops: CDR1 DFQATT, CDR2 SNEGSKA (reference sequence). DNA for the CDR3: TGCAGTGCTAGAGACTCTCTGGCGGAAGAGCAGTTCTTC. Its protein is CSARDSLAEEQFF.

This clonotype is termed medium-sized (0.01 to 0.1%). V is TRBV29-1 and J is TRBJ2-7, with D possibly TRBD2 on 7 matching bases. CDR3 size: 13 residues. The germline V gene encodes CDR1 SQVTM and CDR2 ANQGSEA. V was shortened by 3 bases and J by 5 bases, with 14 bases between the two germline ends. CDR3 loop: CSVEGGLADEQYF. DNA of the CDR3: TGCAGCGTTGAGGGGGGGCTAGCGGACGAGCAGTACTTC.

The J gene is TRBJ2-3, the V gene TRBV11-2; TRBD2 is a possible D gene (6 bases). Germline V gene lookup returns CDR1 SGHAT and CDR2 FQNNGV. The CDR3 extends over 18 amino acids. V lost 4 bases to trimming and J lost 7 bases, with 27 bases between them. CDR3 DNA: TGTGCCAGCAGCTCCACCCTTACCGAGACTAGTCATCCATATACGCAGTATTTT. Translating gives CASSSTLTETSHPYTQYF.

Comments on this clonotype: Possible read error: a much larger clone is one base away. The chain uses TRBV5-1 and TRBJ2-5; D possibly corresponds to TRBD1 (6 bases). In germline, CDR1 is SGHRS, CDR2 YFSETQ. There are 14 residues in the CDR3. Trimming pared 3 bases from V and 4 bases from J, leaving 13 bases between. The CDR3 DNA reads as TGCGCCAGCAGCTCGGCTATACAGGGAGAGACCCAGTACTTC. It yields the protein CASSSAIQGETQYF.

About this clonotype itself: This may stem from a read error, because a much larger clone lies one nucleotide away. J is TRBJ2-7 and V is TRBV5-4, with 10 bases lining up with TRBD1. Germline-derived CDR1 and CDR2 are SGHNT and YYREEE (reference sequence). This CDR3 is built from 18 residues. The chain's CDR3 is CASSSGRDRGLSSYEQHF. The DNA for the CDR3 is TGTGCCAGCAGCTCCGGCCGGGACAGGGGCCTTAGCTCCTACGAGCAGCACTTC.

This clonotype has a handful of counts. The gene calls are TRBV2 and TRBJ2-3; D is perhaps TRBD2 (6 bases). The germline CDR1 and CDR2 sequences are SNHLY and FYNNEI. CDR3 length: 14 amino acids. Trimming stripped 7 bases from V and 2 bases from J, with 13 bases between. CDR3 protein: CASTGGSPTDTQYF. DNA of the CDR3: TGTGCCAGCACTGGGGGGAGCCCCACAGATACGCAGTATTTT.

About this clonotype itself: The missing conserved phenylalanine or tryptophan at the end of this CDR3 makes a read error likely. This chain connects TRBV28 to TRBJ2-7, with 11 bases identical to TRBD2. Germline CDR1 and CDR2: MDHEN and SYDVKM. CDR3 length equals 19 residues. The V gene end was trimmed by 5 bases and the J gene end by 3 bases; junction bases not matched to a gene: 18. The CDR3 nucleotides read TGTGCCAGCAGTACCCGACAGGGAGTAGCGGGAGGGGATGTCTACGAGCAGTACATC. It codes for CASSTRQGVAGGDVYEQYI.

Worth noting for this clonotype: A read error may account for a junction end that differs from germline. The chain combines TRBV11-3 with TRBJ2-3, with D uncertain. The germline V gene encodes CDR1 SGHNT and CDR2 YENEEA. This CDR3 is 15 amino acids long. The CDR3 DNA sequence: TGTGTCAGCAGCCCTAACAGCTGGTACACAGATACGCAGTATTTT. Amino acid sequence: CVSSPNSWYTDTQYF.

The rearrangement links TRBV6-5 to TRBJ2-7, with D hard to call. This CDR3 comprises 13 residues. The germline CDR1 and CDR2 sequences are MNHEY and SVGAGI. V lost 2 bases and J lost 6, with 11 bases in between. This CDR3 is CASSYGEVTEQYF. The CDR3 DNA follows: TGTGCCAGCAGTTACGGTGAGGTGACCGAGCAGTACTTC.

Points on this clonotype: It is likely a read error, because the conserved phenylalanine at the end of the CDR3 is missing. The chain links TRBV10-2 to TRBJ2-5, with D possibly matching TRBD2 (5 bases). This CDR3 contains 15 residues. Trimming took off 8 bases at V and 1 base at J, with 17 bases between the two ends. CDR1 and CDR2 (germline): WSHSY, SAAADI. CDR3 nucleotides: TGCGCCAGCCGACTATTGGGAGCGGCCCAAGAGACCCAGTACTTA. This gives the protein CASRLLGAAQETQYL.

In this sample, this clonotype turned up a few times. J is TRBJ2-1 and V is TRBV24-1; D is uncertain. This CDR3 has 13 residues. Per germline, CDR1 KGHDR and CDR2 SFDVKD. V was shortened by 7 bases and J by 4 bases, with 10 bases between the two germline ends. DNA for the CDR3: TGTGCCACCAGGAACGGGTTTTACAATGAGCAGTTCTTC. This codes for CATRNGFYNEQFF.

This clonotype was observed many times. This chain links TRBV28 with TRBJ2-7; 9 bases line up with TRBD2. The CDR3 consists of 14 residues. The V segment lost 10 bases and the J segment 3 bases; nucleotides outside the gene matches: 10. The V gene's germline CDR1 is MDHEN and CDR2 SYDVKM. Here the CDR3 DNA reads TGTGCCACCGACCGGACTAGCGCCGACTACGAGCAGTACTTC. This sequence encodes CATDRTSADYEQYF.

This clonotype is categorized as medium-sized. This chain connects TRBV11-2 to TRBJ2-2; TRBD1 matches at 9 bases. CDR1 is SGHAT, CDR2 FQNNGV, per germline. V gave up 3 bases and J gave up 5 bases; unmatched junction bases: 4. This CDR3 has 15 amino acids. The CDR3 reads CASSFRTGETGELFF. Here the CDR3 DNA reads TGTGCCAGCAGCTTCCGGACAGGGGAAACCGGGGAGCTGTTTTTT.

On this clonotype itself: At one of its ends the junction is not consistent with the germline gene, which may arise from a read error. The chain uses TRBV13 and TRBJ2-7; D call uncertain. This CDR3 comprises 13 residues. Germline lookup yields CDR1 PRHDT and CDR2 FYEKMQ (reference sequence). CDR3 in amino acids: CASRRWSSCEQYF. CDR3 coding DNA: TGTGCCAGCCGGCGGTGGAGCTCCTGCGAGCAGTACTTC.

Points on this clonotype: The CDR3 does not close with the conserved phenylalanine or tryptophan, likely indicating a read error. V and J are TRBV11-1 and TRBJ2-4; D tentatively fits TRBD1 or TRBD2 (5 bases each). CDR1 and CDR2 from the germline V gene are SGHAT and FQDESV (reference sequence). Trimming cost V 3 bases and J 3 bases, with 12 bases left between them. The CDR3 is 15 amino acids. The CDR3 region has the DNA TGTGCCAGCAGCTTCGGACAACTAGACAAAAACATTCAGTACTTG. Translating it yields CASSFGQLDKNIQYL.

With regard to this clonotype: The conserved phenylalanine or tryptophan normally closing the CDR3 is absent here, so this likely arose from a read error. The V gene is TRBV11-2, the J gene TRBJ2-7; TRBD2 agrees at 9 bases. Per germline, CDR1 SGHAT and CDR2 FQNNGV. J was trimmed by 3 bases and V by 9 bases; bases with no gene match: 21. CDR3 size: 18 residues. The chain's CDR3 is CASSQLPPGLAGVYEQYL. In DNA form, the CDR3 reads TGTGCCAGTAGCCAGTTACCCCCGGGACTAGCAGGAGTCTACGAGCAGTACCTC.

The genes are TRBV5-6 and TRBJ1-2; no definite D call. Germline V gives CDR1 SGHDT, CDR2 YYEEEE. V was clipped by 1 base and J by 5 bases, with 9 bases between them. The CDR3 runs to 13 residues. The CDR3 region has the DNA TGTGCCAGCAGCTTGCATCGGGATTATGGCTACACCTTC. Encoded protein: CASSLHRDYGYTF.

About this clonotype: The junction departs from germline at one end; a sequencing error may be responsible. In DNA form, the CDR3 reads TGCAGCGTGGCCACAGGGGTAGGTAGCGATCAGCCTCAGCATTTT. Amino acids: CSVATGVGSDQPQHF. The chain uses TRBV29-1 and TRBJ1-5; 7 bases fit TRBD1. This CDR3 contains 15 residues. Germline-derived CDR1 and CDR2 are SQVTM and ANQGSEA.

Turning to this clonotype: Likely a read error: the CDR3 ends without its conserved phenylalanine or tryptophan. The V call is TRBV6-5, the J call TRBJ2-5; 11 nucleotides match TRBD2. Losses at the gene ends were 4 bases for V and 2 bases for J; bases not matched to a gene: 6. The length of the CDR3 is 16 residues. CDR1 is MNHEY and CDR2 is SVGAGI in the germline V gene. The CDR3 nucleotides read TGTGCCAGCAGTTTTTCCGGGACTAGCGGTCAAGAGACCCAGTACCTC. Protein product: CASSFSGTSGQETQYL.

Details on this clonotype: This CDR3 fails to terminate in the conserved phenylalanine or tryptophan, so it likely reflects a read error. The CDR3 coding sequence is TGTGCCAGCAGCTCGGGACTAGCGGGACAAGATACGCAGTATAAT. Translating gives CASSSGLAGQDTQYN. This chain connects TRBV11-2 to TRBJ2-3; 13 bases map to TRBD2. Germline V CDR1 and CDR2: SGHAT, FQNNGV. The CDR3 has 15 residues. Germline trimming cut 4 bases from V and 5 bases from J; bases unmatched to any gene: 3.

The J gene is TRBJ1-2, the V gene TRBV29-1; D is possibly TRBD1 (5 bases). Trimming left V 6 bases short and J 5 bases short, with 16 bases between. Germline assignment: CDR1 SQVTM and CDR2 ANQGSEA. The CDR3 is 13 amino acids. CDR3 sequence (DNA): TGCAGCGTAAAACCGTCGGGGGAGTATGGCTACACCTTC. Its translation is CSVKPSGEYGYTF.

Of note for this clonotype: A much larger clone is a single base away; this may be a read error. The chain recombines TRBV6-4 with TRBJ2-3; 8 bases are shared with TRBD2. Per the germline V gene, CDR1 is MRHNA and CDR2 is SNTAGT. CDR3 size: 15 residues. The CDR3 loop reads CASSLTSERTDMQYF. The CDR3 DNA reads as TGTGCCAGCAGTCTGACTAGCGAGCGCACAGATATGCAGTATTTT.